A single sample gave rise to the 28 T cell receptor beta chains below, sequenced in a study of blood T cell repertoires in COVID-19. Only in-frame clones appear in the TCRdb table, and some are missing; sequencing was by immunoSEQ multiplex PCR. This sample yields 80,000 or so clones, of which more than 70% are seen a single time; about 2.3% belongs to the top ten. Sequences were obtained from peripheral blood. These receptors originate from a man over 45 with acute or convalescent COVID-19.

The CDR3 protein is CASSPRRGSFGYTF. The CDR3, as DNA: TGTGCCAGCAGTCCCCGTAGGGGTTCCTTTGGCTACACCTTC. The chain is built from TRBV6-5 and TRBJ1-2, with D possibly TRBD1 on 5 matching bases. Germline CDR1 and CDR2: MNHEY and SVGAGI. Trimming removed 5 bases from V and 7 bases from J, with 17 bases in between. CDR3 length: 14 amino acids.

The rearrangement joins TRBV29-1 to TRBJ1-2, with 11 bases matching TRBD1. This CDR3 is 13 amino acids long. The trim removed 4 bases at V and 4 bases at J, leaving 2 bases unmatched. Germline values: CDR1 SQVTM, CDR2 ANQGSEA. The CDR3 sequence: CSVGTGGIYGYTF. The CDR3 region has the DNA TGCAGCGTTGGGACAGGGGGCATCTATGGCTACACCTTC.

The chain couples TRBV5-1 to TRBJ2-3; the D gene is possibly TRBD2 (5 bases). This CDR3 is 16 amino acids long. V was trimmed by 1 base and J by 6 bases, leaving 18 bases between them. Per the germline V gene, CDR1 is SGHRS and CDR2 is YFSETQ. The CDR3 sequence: CASSLRLAPEADTQYF. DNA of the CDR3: TGCGCCAGCAGCTTGAGGCTGGCCCCGGAGGCGGATACGCAGTATTTT.

DNA for the CDR3: TGTGCCAGCAGCCCGACAGGGAATGAAAAACTGTTTTTT. Translating gives CASSPTGNEKLFF. The chain couples TRBV4-2 to TRBJ1-4, with 7 bases matching TRBD1. V lost 4 bases, J lost 5 bases, and 1 base stayed unmatched. Germline CDR1 LGHNA, CDR2 YNFKEQ. The CDR3 spans 13 residues.

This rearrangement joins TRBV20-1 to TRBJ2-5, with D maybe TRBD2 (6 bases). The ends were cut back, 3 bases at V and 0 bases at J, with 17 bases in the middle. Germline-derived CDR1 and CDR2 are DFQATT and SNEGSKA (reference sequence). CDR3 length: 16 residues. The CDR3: CSASPPMGGHQETQYF. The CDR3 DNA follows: TGCAGTGCTAGTCCCCCCATGGGGGGACACCAAGAGACCCAGTACTTC.

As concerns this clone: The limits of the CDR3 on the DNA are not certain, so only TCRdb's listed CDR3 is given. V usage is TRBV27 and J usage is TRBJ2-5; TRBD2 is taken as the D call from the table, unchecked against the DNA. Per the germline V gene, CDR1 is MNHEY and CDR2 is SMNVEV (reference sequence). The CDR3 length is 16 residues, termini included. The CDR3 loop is CASSTSRAGEGETQYF.

CDR3 sequence (DNA): TGCGCCAGCAGCTTGGATAGGACATCTACAGATACGCAGTATTTT. This codes for CASSLDRTSTDTQYF. The genes are TRBV5-1 and TRBJ2-3; tentative D call: TRBD1 (5 bases). The CDR3 is made up of 15 amino acids. Trimming cost V 0 bases and J 3 bases, with 11 bases left between them. Germline loops: CDR1 SGHRS, CDR2 YFSETQ.

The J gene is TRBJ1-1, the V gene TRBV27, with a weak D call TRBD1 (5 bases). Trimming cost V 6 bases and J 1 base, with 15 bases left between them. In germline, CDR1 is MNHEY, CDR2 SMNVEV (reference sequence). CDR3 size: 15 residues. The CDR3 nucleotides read TGTGCCAGCAGGCGCGTGGAGGGGACGAACACTGAAGCTTTCTTT. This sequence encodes CASRRVEGTNTEAFF.

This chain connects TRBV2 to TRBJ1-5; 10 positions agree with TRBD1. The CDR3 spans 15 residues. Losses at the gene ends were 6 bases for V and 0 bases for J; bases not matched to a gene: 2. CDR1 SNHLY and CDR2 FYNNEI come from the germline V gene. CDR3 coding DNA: TGTGCCAGCAGCCGGGACAGGGGTAGCAATCAGCCCCAGCATTTT. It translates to CASSRDRGSNQPQHF.

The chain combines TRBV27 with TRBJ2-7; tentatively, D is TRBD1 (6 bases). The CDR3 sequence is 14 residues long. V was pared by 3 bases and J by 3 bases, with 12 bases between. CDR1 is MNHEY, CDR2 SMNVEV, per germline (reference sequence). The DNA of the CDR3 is TGTGCCAGCAGTTTGACCGGGACACTCTACGAGCAGTACTTC. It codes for CASSLTGTLYEQYF.

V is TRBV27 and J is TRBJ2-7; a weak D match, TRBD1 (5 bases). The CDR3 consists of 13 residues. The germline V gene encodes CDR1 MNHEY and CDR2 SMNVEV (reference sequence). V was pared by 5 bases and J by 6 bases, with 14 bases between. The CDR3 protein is CASSPAGPVEQYF. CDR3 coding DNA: TGTGCCAGCAGTCCAGCAGGGCCGGTCGAGCAGTACTTC.

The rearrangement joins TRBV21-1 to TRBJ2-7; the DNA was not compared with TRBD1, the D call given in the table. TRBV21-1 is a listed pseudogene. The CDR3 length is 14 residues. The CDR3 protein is CASSKADRGGEQYV. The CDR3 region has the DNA TGTGCCAGCAGCAAAGCGGACAGGGGGGGCGAGCAGTACGTC.

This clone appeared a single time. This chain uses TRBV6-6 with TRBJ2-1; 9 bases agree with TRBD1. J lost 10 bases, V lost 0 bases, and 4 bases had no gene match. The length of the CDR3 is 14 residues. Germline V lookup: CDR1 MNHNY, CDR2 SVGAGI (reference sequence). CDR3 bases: TGTGCCAGCAGTTACTCTGGGACAGGGTTCGAGCAGTTCTTC. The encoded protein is CASSYSGTGFEQFF.

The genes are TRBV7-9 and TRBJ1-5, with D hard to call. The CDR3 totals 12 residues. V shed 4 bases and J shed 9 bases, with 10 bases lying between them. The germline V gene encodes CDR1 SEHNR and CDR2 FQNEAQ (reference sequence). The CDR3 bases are TGTGCCAGCAGCTACCTCCAAGCGCCCCAGCATTTT. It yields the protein CASSYLQAPQHF.

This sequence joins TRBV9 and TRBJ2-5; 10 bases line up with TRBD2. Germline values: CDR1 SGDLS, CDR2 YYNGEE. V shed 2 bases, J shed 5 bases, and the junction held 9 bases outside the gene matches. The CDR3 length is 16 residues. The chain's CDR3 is CASSVGLARSGETQYF. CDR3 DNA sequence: TGTGCCAGCAGCGTGGGACTAGCGAGGAGCGGGGAGACCCAGTACTTC.

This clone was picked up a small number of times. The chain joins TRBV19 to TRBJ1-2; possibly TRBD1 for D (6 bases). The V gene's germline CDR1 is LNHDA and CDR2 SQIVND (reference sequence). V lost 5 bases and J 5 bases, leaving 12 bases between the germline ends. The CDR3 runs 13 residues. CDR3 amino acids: CASSPGTSYGYTF. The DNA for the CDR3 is TGTGCCAGTAGTCCGGGGACAAGTTATGGCTACACCTTC.

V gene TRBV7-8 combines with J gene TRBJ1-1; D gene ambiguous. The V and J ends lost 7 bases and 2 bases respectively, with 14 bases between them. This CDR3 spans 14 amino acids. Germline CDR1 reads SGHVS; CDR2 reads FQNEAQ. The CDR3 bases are TGTGCCAGCATTTTCGGCGGAATTAACACTGAAGCTTTCTTT. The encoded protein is CASIFGGINTEAFF.

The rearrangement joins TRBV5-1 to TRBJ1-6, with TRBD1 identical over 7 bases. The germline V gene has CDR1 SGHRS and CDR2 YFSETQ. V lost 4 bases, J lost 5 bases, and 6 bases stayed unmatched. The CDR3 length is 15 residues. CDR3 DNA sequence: TGCGCCAGCAGCCCAGGACAGGAAAATAATTCACCCCTCCACTTT. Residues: CASSPGQENNSPLHF.

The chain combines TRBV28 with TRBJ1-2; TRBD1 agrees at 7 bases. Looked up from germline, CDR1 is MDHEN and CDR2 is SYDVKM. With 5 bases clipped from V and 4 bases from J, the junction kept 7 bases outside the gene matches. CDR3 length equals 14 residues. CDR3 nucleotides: TGTGCCAGCAGTCAGACAGGGCTTGCCTATGGCTACACCTTC. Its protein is CASSQTGLAYGYTF.

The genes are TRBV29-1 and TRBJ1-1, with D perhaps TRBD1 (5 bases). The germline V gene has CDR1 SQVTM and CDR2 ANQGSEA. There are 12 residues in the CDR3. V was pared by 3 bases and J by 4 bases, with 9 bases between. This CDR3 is CSVEGGTTEAFF. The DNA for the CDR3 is TGCAGCGTTGAGGGGGGGACCACTGAAGCTTTCTTT. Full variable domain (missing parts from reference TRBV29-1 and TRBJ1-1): SAVISQKPSRDICQRGTSLTIQCQVDSQVTMMFWYRQQPGQSLTLIATANQGSEATYESGFVIDKFPISRPNLTFSTLTVSNMSPEDSSIYLCSVEGGTTEAFFGQGTRLTVV.

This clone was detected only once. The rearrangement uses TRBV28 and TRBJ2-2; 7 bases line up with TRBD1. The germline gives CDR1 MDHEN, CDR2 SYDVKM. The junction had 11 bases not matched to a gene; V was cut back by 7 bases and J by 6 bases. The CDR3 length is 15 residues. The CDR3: CASNSWGQGAGELFF. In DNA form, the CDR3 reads TGTGCCAGCAACTCCTGGGGGCAGGGGGCCGGGGAGCTGTTTTTT.

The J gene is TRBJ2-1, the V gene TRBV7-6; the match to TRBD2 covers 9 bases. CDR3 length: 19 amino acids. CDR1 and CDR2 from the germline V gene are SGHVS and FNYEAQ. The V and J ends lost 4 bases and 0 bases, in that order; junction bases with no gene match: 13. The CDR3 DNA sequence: TGTGCCAGCAGCTCGTTCCCCTTAGCGGGGGTAAGCTCCTACAATGAGCAGTTCTTC. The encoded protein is CASSSFPLAGVSSYNEQFF. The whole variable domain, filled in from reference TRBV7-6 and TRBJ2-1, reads GAGVSQSPRYKVTKRGQDVALRCDPISGHVSLYWYRQALGQGPEFLTYFNYEAQQDKSGLPNDRFSAERPEGSISTLTIQRTEQRDSAMYRCASSSFPLAGVSSYNEQFFGPGTRLTVL.

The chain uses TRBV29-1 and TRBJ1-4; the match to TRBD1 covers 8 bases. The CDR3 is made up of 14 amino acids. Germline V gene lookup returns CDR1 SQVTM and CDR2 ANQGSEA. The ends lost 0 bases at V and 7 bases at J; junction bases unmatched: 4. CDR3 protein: CSVEDQGAGEKLFF. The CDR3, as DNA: TGCAGCGTTGAAGATCAGGGGGCCGGTGAAAAACTGTTTTTT.

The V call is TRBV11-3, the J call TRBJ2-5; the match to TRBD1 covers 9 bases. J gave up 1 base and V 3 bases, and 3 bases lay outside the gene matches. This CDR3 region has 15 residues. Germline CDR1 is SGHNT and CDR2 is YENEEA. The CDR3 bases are TGTGCCAGCAGCTTGGGACAGGGCCTCCAAGAGACCCAGTACTTC. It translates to CASSLGQGLQETQYF.

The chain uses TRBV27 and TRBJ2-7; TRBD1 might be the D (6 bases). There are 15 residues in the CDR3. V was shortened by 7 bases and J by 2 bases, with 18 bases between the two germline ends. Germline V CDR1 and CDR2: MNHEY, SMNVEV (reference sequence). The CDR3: CASTERGTGTYEQYF. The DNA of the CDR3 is TGTGCCAGCACCGAAAGGGGAACAGGGACCTACGAGCAGTACTTC.

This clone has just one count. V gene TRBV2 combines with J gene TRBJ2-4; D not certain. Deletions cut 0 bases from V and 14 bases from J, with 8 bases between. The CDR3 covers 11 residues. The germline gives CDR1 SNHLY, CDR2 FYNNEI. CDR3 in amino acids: CASSEAMEKYF. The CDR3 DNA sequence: TGTGCCAGCAGTGAAGCCATGGAGAAGTACTTC. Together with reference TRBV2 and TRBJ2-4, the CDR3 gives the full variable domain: EPEVTQTPSHQVTQMGQEVILRCVPISNHLYFYWYRQILGQKVEFLVSFYNNEISEKSEIFDDQFSVERPDGSNFTLKIRSTKLEDSAMYFCASSEAMEKYFGAGTRLSVL.

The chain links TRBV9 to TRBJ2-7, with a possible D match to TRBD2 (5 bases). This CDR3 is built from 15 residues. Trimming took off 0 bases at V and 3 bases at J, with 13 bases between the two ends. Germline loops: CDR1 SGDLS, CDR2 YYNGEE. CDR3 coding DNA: TGTGCCAGCAGCGTAGCCCCGGTCGAGGGCTACGAGCAGTACTTC. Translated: CASSVAPVEGYEQYF.

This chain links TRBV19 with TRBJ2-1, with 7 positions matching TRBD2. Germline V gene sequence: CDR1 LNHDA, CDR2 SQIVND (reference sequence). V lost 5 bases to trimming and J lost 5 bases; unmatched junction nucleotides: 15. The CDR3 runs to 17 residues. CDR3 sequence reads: CASSQRGPSGKDNEQFF. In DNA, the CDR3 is TGTGCCAGTAGTCAACGGGGCCCTAGCGGAAAAGACAATGAGCAGTTCTTC.